The clone carrying this T cell receptor beta chain appeared many times. The data derive from a study of CD8+CD57+ T cells in acquired aplastic anemia. CDR3 size: 13 residues. With V trimmed by 5 bases and J by 4 bases, 3 bases remained unmatched. CDR1 DFQATT and CDR2 SNEGSKA come from the germline V gene (reference sequence). Both TCR beta VDJ combination and CDR3 sequence profiling were carried out. Genomic DNA was the template for this profiling. TCRdb redid the calling of the reads with MiXCR, one entry per CDR3 protein. The sample holds about 190,000 distinct CDR3 sequences, about 53% seen once. This rearrangement joins TRBV20-1 to TRBJ2-3; TRBD1 aligns across 10 bases. Input material: sorted CD4+, CD8+, or CD8+CD57+ T cells (not recorded which) from PBMCs. This clonotype was sampled from a human donor in good health, serving as a control. DNA of the CDR3: TGCAGTGCTCCCGGGACAGGGGCAGATACGCAGTATTTT. Its protein is CSAPGTGADTQYF.